Below are 27 T cell receptor beta chains sequenced from a single sample in a study of identical twins. TCRdb re-analysed the 5' RACE reads in MiXCR, keeping a single row per CDR3 protein. The sample carries 450,000 to 650,000 distinct CDR3 sequences, over 12% recorded once. These data were likewise used in another study, on yellow fever vaccine responses in identical twins.

Sequenced input: CD4+ T cells sorted from blood. These receptors were collected from a woman younger than 30 in good health.

V gene TRBV7-6 combines with J gene TRBJ2-7; 8 bases map to TRBD2. Germline CDR1 is SGHVS and CDR2 is FNYEAQ. CDR3 length: 15 residues. The ends lost 0 bases at V and 3 bases at J; junction bases unmatched: 4. The CDR3 DNA follows: TGTGCCAGCAGCTTAGCAGCGGGAGTGGTCTACGAGCAGTACTTC. Protein product: CASSLAAGVVYEQYF.

This clonotype was counted between two and nine times. At one end the junction does not follow the germline gene, possibly because of a read error. The V gene is TRBV12-3 or TRBV12-4, the J gene TRBJ2-3, with D possibly matching TRBD2 (5 bases). This CDR3 is built from 13 residues. CDR3 nucleotide sequence: TGTGTCAGCAGTTTGGCGGAGGACGATACGCAGTATTTT. Protein sequence: CVSSLAEDDTQYF.

The V call is TRBV7-8, the J call TRBJ1-1; D not resolved. Trimming cost V 5 bases and J 0 bases, with 13 bases left between them. CDR1 and CDR2 from the germline V gene are SGHVS and FQNEAQ. The CDR3 totals 15 residues. The CDR3 nucleotides are TGTGCCAGCAGCCCATCGGGCAGGTTGAACACTGAAGCTTTCTTT. Its protein is CASSPSGRLNTEAFF. The full variable domain, in which reference TRBV7-8 and TRBJ1-1 provide the parts outside the CDR3, is GAGVSQSPRYKVAKRGQDVALRCDPISGHVSLFWYQQALGQGPEFLTYFQNEAQLDKSGLPSDRFFAERPEGSVSTLKIQRTQQEDSAVYLCASSPSGRLNTEAFFGQGTRLTVV.

The genes are TRBV3-1 and TRBJ2-2, with TRBD2 matching over 14 bases. The J segment lost 4 bases and the V segment lost 4 bases, leaving 8 bases of the junction unmatched. CDR3 length: 18 residues. Germline V gene data show CDR1 as LGHDT and CDR2 as YNNKEL (reference sequence). CDR3 region: CASSRRGLAGEATGELFF. CDR3 in DNA: TGTGCCAGCAGCCGACGGGGACTAGCGGGAGAGGCCACCGGGGAGCTGTTTTTT.

This clonotype was counted a few times. The rearrangement joins TRBV7-9 to TRBJ1-1; the D gene is possibly TRBD1 (5 bases). The length of the CDR3 is 11 residues. Germline CDR1 SEHNR, CDR2 FQNEAQ (reference sequence). Trimming stripped 5 bases from V and 7 bases from J, with 8 bases between. CDR3 sequence: CASSPGIEAFF. CDR3 nucleotide sequence: TGTGCCAGCAGCCCAGGGATTGAAGCTTTCTTT. Complete variable domain (other parts from reference TRBV7-9 and TRBJ1-1): DTGVSQNPRHKITKRGQNVTFRCDPISEHNRLYWYRQTLGQGPEFLTYFQNEAQLEKSRLLSDRFSAERPKGSFSTLEIQRTEQGDSAMYLCASSPGIEAFFGQGTRLTVV.

This clonotype appeared a few times. This sequence joins TRBV7-9 and TRBJ2-3, with TRBD2 identical over 7 bases. V lost 5 bases and J lost 0; bases outside the gene matches: 11. This CDR3 has 17 amino acids. Germline CDR1 and CDR2: SEHNR and FQNEAQ (reference sequence). The CDR3 is CASSHRLGRGSTDTQYF. In DNA, the CDR3 is TGTGCCAGCAGCCACCGGTTGGGGCGGGGGAGCACAGATACGCAGTATTTT.

This clonotype was recorded a few times. V and J are TRBV20-1 and TRBJ2-3; TRBD2 is a possible D gene (6 bases). Germline CDR1 and CDR2: DFQATT and SNEGSKA (reference sequence). This CDR3 is 14 amino acids long. V was trimmed by 6 bases and J by 1 base, leaving 14 bases between them. The CDR3 bases are TGCAGTGCGTCTCCGGGACTCCGCACAGATACGCAGTATTTT. Its protein product is CSASPGLRTDTQYF.

The chain couples TRBV11-2 to TRBJ2-5, with D hard to call. Looked up from germline, CDR1 is SGHAT and CDR2 is FQNNGV. The V end lost 7 bases, the J end lost 0 bases, and 6 bases lay between the germline ends. CDR3 length: 12 residues. The CDR3 nucleotides read TGTGCCAGCACCAGGTACCAAGAGACCCAGTACTTC. This codes for CASTRYQETQYF. Using reference TRBV11-2 and TRBJ2-5 for the parts outside the CDR3, the full variable domain is EAGVAQSPRYKIIEKRQSVAFWCNPISGHATLYWYQQILGQGPKLLIQFQNNGVVDDSQLPKDRFSAERLKGVDSTLKIQPAKLEDSAVYLCASTRYQETQYFGPGTRLLVL.

This sequence joins TRBV6-6 and TRBJ1-2; D is ambiguous. Deletions cut 10 bases from V and 4 bases from J, with 16 bases between. This CDR3 is built from 13 residues. In germline, CDR1 is MNHNY, CDR2 SVGAGI (reference sequence). The CDR3 nucleotides read TGTGCCACCCGACAAGGGCTAGGCTATGGCTACACCTTC. Translation gives CATRQGLGYGYTF.

The CDR3 coding sequence is TGTGCCACCAGTGATTTCTCCGGGAGGGGCCTCACTAATGAGCAGTTCTTC. It is translated as CATSDFSGRGLTNEQFF. V and J are TRBV24-1 and TRBJ2-1; 8 nucleotides line up with TRBD2. The germline V gene encodes CDR1 KGHDR and CDR2 SFDVKD. There are 17 residues in the CDR3. Unmatched junction bases numbered 11, after V lost 1 base and J lost 7 bases.

The chain recombines TRBV20-1 with TRBJ2-3; D is perhaps TRBD1 (6 bases). Germline V gene sequence: CDR1 DFQATT, CDR2 SNEGSKA (reference sequence). V lost 3 bases, J lost 0 bases, and 10 bases lay in between. This CDR3 has 14 residues. CDR3 sequence reads: CSASRGGSTDTQYF. CDR3 DNA: TGCAGTGCTAGCAGAGGGGGTAGCACAGATACGCAGTATTTT.

The chain combines TRBV7-2 with TRBJ2-1; TRBD1 is a possible D gene (5 bases). Germline lookup yields CDR1 SGHTA and CDR2 FQGNSA. The CDR3 is made up of 14 amino acids. V lost 2 bases and J 5 bases, leaving 10 bases between the germline ends. The CDR3 loop reads CASSLTQVDNEQFF. The CDR3 DNA is TGTGCCAGCAGCTTAACACAGGTTGACAATGAGCAGTTCTTC. The whole variable domain, filled in from reference TRBV7-2 and TRBJ2-1, reads GAGVSQSPSNKVTEKGKDVELRCDPISGHTALYWYRQSLGQGLEFLIYFQGNSAPDKSGLPSDRFSAERTGGSVSTLTIQRTQQEDSAVYLCASSLTQVDNEQFFGPGTRLTVL.

This clonotype was found a few times. The rearrangement links TRBV6-1 to TRBJ2-2; weak D call: TRBD1 (5 bases). CDR1 is MNHNS, CDR2 SASEGT, per germline. This CDR3 has 15 residues. Trimming shortened V by 6 bases and J by 4 bases, and 15 bases separated the two germline ends. CDR3 nucleotides: TGTGCCAGCAGGGCCCCCGGACAAATCACCGGGGAGCTGTTTTTT. As protein: CASRAPGQITGELFF.

The chain has TRBV20-1 and TRBJ2-2; D gene ambiguous. V lost 3 bases to trimming and J lost 4 bases, with 6 bases between them. This CDR3 is 12 amino acids long. Germline loops: CDR1 DFQATT, CDR2 SNEGSKA (reference sequence). CDR3 region: CSASFSTGELFF. In DNA form, the CDR3 reads TGCAGTGCTAGTTTTTCCACCGGGGAGCTGTTTTTT.

This chain uses TRBV6-5 with TRBJ2-2; D call uncertain. The germline V gene has CDR1 MNHEY and CDR2 SVGAGI. Trimming left V 2 bases short and J 6 bases short, with 7 bases between. This CDR3 is 13 amino acids long. DNA of the CDR3: TGTGCCAGCAGTTACCGAGGCGCCGGGGAGCTGTTTTTT. This encodes CASSYRGAGELFF.

This clonotype was counted only a few times. The chain carries TRBV3-1 and TRBJ2-7; maybe TRBD2 (5 bases). V lost 1 base and J 6 bases, leaving 10 bases between the germline ends. The V gene's germline CDR1 is LGHDT and CDR2 YNNKEL (reference sequence). This CDR3 has 13 residues. The CDR3 sequence is CASSQVLAGEQYF. CDR3 in DNA: TGTGCCAGCAGCCAAGTGCTAGCTGGCGAGCAGTACTTC.

The genes are TRBV27 and TRBJ1-6; possible D gene TRBD1, 6 bases. Germline V gene sequence: CDR1 MNHEY, CDR2 SMNVEV (reference sequence). This CDR3 has 15 amino acids. Trimming took 2 bases from V and 7 from J, leaving 12 bases between them. DNA of the CDR3: TGTGCCAGCAGTTTAGGGGGGGCGCTGAATTCACCCCTCCACTTT. This encodes CASSLGGALNSPLHF.

This clonotype was observed a handful of times. This sequence joins TRBV9 and TRBJ2-3, with D possibly TRBD1 on 5 matching bases. From germline, CDR1 is SGDLS and CDR2 YYNGEE. The CDR3 has 15 amino acids. V was clipped by 2 bases and J by 6 bases, with 16 bases between them. The chain's CDR3 is CASSVTVLKGDTQYF. The CDR3 DNA reads as TGTGCCAGCAGCGTGACAGTTCTGAAAGGCGATACGCAGTATTTT.

This clonotype was observed a few times. This sequence joins TRBV10-3 and TRBJ2-2, with a tentative D call TRBD2 (6 bases). The CDR3 extends over 15 amino acids. Trimming removed 0 bases at V and 8 bases at J, with 13 bases between. CDR1 is ENHRY and CDR2 is SYGVKD in the germline V gene. The CDR3 loop reads CAISESPDYKGELFF. In nucleotides, the CDR3 is TGTGCCATCAGTGAGTCCCCGGACTATAAGGGGGAGCTGTTTTTT.

The rearrangement uses TRBV28 and TRBJ2-6, with D maybe TRBD2 (6 bases). Deletions cut 1 base from V and 0 bases from J, with 10 bases between. This CDR3 spans 17 amino acids. Germline lookup yields CDR1 MDHEN and CDR2 SYDVKM. CDR3 amino acids: CASSLSAGTSGANVLTF. The CDR3, as DNA: TGTGCCAGCAGTTTATCGGCGGGGACCTCTGGGGCCAACGTCCTGACTTTC.

The chain is built from TRBV6-1 and TRBJ1-5, with 7 bases matching TRBD1. J lost 6 bases, V lost 5 bases, and 7 bases had no gene match. Germline V lookup: CDR1 MNHNS, CDR2 SASEGT. CDR3 length: 14 amino acids. This chain's CDR3 is CASSPQGVGQPQHF. Written as DNA, the CDR3 is TGTGCCAGCAGTCCGCAGGGGGTTGGTCAGCCCCAGCATTTT.

This sequence joins TRBV6-5 and TRBJ2-5; tentatively, D is TRBD1 (6 bases). Trimming left V 0 bases short and J 0 bases short, with 11 bases between. The CDR3 loop spans 16 amino acids. Germline V gene sequence: CDR1 MNHEY, CDR2 SVGAGI. This chain's CDR3 is CASSYSWTANQETQYF. The CDR3 DNA reads as TGTGCCAGCAGTTACTCTTGGACAGCCAACCAAGAGACCCAGTACTTC.

This chain links TRBV12-3 or TRBV12-4 with TRBJ2-7; D is uncertain. Trimming shortened V by 3 bases and J by 2 bases, and 8 bases separated the two germline ends. The CDR3 sequence is 13 residues long. The CDR3 is CASSLNEAYEQYF. Written as DNA, the CDR3 is TGTGCCAGCAGTTTGAACGAAGCCTACGAGCAGTACTTC.

This clonotype has more than one count but fewer than ten. The chain uses TRBV12-3 or TRBV12-4 and TRBJ2-1; D call uncertain. V lost 2 bases, J lost 9 bases, and 2 bases lay in between. This CDR3 is built from 10 residues. The chain's CDR3 is CASSLTEQFF. The CDR3 nucleotides are TGTGCCAGCAGTTTAACTGAGCAGTTCTTC.

This clonotype was recorded at least ten times. The chain recombines TRBV7-2 with TRBJ2-7; no clear D gene. CDR3 length equals 11 residues. V was trimmed by 5 bases and J by 1 base, leaving 3 bases between them. CDR1 and CDR2 from the germline V gene are SGHTA and FQGNSA. In DNA, the CDR3 is TGTGCCAGCAGCGCTTCCTACGAGCAGTACTTC. Translation: CASSASYEQYF. The full variable domain, with the rest looked up from reference TRBV7-2 and TRBJ2-7, is GAGVSQSPSNKVTEKGKDVELRCDPISGHTALYWYRQSLGQGLEFLIYFQGNSAPDKSGLPSDRFSAERTGGSVSTLTIQRTQQEDSAVYLCASSASYEQYFGPGTRLTVT.

In its sample, this clonotype was seen a few times. The chain links TRBV29-1 to TRBJ1-1; D is possibly TRBD1 (6 bases). The V gene lost 6 bases and the J gene lost 2 bases, with 10 bases spanning the gap. There are 12 residues in the CDR3. Per germline, CDR1 SQVTM and CDR2 ANQGSEA. The chain's CDR3 is CSVDRTNTEAFF. The CDR3 DNA follows: TGCAGCGTCGACAGGACAAACACTGAAGCTTTCTTT.

The genes are TRBV10-1 and TRBJ2-7; TRBD2 matches at 10 bases. Germline CDR1 WNHNN, CDR2 SYGVQD (reference sequence). J was trimmed by 3 bases and V by 5 bases; bases with no gene match: 10. The CDR3 is 16 residues long. The CDR3 sequence: CASSNFSGGIFYEQYV. In DNA, the CDR3 is TGCGCCAGCAGTAACTTTAGCGGGGGGATTTTCTACGAGCAGTACGTC.